The 32 T cell receptor beta chains given below trace back to one sample, sequenced in a study of cytomegalovirus exposure and HLA in healthy donors. The PCR was carried out with 60 Vbeta primers and 13 Jbeta primers. Sequenced by immunoSEQ multiplex PCR; TCRdb stores in-frame clones only, minus some. This sample has about 130,000 clones, with roughly 80% found just once. Sequencing was carried out using PBMCs. The receptor set was obtained from a girl aged 2-10 years in good health and CMV-seronegative.

The rearrangement joins TRBV2 to TRBJ2-7; TRBD1 is a possible D gene (7 bases). Germline assignment: CDR1 SNHLY and CDR2 FYNNEI. The V gene lost 2 bases and the J gene lost 3 bases, with 11 bases spanning the gap. This CDR3 has 14 residues. The CDR3 region has the DNA TGTGCCAGCAGTGAACGGGGGACAGACTACGAGCAGTACTTC. It translates to CASSERGTDYEQYF.

The V gene is TRBV5-4, the J gene TRBJ1-1, with 9 nucleotides matching TRBD1. The CDR3 consists of 16 residues. V lost 1 base and J lost 5; bases outside the gene matches: 9. The germline V gene has CDR1 SGHNT and CDR2 YYREEE (reference sequence). In DNA form, the CDR3 reads TGTGCCAGCAGCTTGTGGTTTTCCGGGACAGGGACTGAAGCTTTCTTT. It translates to CASSLWFSGTGTEAFF.

V gene TRBV7-9 combines with J gene TRBJ2-3, with D possibly TRBD2 on 5 matching bases. Deletions cut 2 bases from V and 1 base from J, with 7 bases between. CDR1 SEHNR and CDR2 FQNEAQ come from the germline V gene (reference sequence). This CDR3 region has 14 residues. The CDR3 protein is CASSLIGGTDTQYF. Here the CDR3 DNA reads TGTGCCAGCAGCTTAATCGGGGGCACAGATACGCAGTATTTT.

The V call is TRBV6-5, the J call TRBJ2-7; TRBD1 aligns across 7 bases. The germline gives CDR1 MNHEY, CDR2 SVGAGI. The CDR3 runs 14 residues. The ends lost 4 bases at V and 0 bases at J; junction bases unmatched: 3. CDR3: CASSSTGPSYEQYF. DNA of the CDR3: TGTGCCAGCAGTTCGACAGGGCCCTCCTACGAGCAGTACTTC.

This clone was seen once. The chain employs TRBV7-2 and TRBJ1-5; perhaps TRBD1 as D (5 bases). CDR1 is SGHTA and CDR2 is FQGNSA in the germline V gene. V lost 5 bases, J lost 6 bases, and 8 bases lay in between. The CDR3 consists of 12 residues. The CDR3 nucleotides read TGTGCCAGCAGCGCGGGGGTTCAGCCCCAGCATTTT. Translation gives CASSAGVQPQHF.

This clone was recorded a few times. The chain recombines TRBV4-3 with TRBJ1-1; no clear D gene. The germline CDR1 and CDR2 sequences are LGHNA and YSLEER. The CDR3 contains 14 residues. V shed 2 bases and J shed 4 bases, with 11 bases lying between them. For the CDR3, the DNA is TGCGCCAGCAGCCAATTGAGGTCCGGCACTGAAGCTTTCTTT. Its protein is CASSQLRSGTEAFF.

The rearrangement links TRBV4-3 to TRBJ2-7; TRBD2 agrees at 11 bases. J was trimmed by 7 bases and V by 0 bases; bases with no gene match: 2. This CDR3 region has 14 residues. Germline V gives CDR1 LGHNA, CDR2 YSLEER. DNA of the CDR3: TGCGCCAGCAGCCAAGACGGGACTAGCGGAGAGCAGTACTTC. This encodes CASSQDGTSGEQYF.

This clone was seen once. V usage is TRBV6-6 and J usage is TRBJ2-4, with D perhaps matching TRBD2 (5 bases). The CDR3 is 13 residues long. Trimming left V 5 bases short and J 0 bases short, with 5 bases between. Germline values: CDR1 MNHNY, CDR2 SVGAGI (reference sequence). CDR3: CASSGLAKNIQYF. The CDR3 nucleotides read TGTGCCAGCAGTGGACTAGCCAAAAACATTCAGTACTTC.

The chain recombines TRBV11-2 with TRBJ1-4; TRBD1 agrees at 9 bases. In germline, CDR1 is SGHAT, CDR2 FQNNGV. The CDR3 consists of 15 residues. The V gene end was trimmed by 3 bases and the J gene end by 4 bases; junction bases not matched to a gene: 3. CDR3 in amino acids: CASSFRTGDNEKLFF. CDR3 nucleotide sequence: TGTGCCAGCAGCTTCCGGACAGGGGATAATGAAAAACTGTTTTTT.

The chain is built from TRBV5-1 and TRBJ2-3; TRBD1 matches 9 bases. V lost 0 bases and J lost 4; bases outside the gene matches: 6. In germline, CDR1 is SGHRS, CDR2 YFSETQ. CDR3 length equals 16 residues. The CDR3 nucleotides read TGCGCCAGCAGCTTGGCCGGGACAGGGTTATCAGATACGCAGTATTTT. Protein product: CASSLAGTGLSDTQYF.

V and J are TRBV30 and TRBJ2-1; the match to TRBD2 covers 11 bases. The junction had 4 bases not matched to a gene; V was cut back by 6 bases and J by 3 bases. The CDR3 covers 14 residues. Germline loops: CDR1 GTSNPN, CDR2 SVGIG (reference sequence). The CDR3 sequence: CACQLAGVYNEQFF. The DNA of the CDR3 is TGTGCCTGCCAACTAGCGGGGGTCTACAATGAGCAGTTCTTC.

This clone was picked up a small number of times. J is TRBJ1-5 and V is TRBV27; TRBD1 might be the D (6 bases). The V end was cut by 5 bases, the J end by 3 bases, with 14 bases between. This CDR3 spans 15 amino acids. The germline CDR1 and CDR2 sequences are MNHEY and SMNVEV (reference sequence). Here the CDR3 reads CASSTGTLFNQPQHF. CDR3 bases: TGTGCCAGCAGTACAGGGACCCTCTTCAATCAGCCCCAGCATTTT.

J is TRBJ2-7 and V is TRBV11-2; D possibly corresponds to TRBD1 (6 bases). V was pared by 5 bases and J by 7 bases, with 18 bases between. The CDR3 has 14 residues. Germline V gene data show CDR1 as SGHAT and CDR2 as FQNNGV. CDR3 sequence (DNA): TGTGCCAGCAGCAACAGGGTCTCGGTGTCAGAGCAGTACTTC. Translated, it gives CASSNRVSVSEQYF.

The V and J genes are TRBV30 and TRBJ1-5; possible D gene TRBD1, 5 bases. The V gene lost 0 bases and the J gene lost 3 bases, with 12 bases spanning the gap. Germline CDR1 and CDR2: GTSNPN and SVGIG (reference sequence). The CDR3 consists of 15 residues. The CDR3, as DNA: TGTGCCTGGAGTGTGGAGGGGCTCGTCAATCAGCCCCAGCATTTT. Protein product: CAWSVEGLVNQPQHF.

CDR3 loop: CASSYADYYNEQFF. DNA for the CDR3: TGTGCCAGCAGTTATGCGGACTACTACAATGAGCAGTTCTTC. V usage is TRBV6-1 and J usage is TRBJ2-1, with D maybe TRBD2 (6 bases). This CDR3 region has 14 residues. Trimming shortened V by 5 bases and J by 3 bases, and 11 bases separated the two germline ends. Germline CDR1 reads MNHNS; CDR2 reads SASEGT.

The V and J genes are TRBV30 and TRBJ1-5; D not resolved. CDR3 size: 13 residues. Germline V lookup: CDR1 GTSNPN, CDR2 SVGIG (reference sequence). Trimming removed 1 base at V and 7 bases at J, with 11 bases between. In nucleotides, the CDR3 is TGTGCCTGGAGTGGGGAGAGATGGCAGCCCCAGCATTTT. Residues: CAWSGERWQPQHF.

V and J are TRBV4-1 and TRBJ2-5; TRBD2 aligns across 8 bases. Germline lookup yields CDR1 MGHRA and CDR2 YSYEKL. This CDR3 spans 15 amino acids. V lost 0 bases and J lost 4; bases outside the gene matches: 4. CDR3 loop: CASSQERGVRETQYF. DNA of the CDR3: TGCGCCAGCAGCCAAGAGCGGGGGGTTCGAGAGACCCAGTACTTC.

In its sample, this clone was seen a few times. The chain combines TRBV6-5 with TRBJ2-5; the D gene is possibly TRBD2 (6 bases). This CDR3 is 14 amino acids long. V was clipped by 4 bases and J by 7 bases, with 16 bases between them. CDR1 is MNHEY and CDR2 is SVGAGI in the germline V gene. Written as DNA, the CDR3 is TGTGCCAGCAGTTCCTTCGGCGGGGCCGGGACCCAGTACTTC. Protein sequence: CASSSFGGAGTQYF.

This chain joins TRBV28 and TRBJ2-7; 9 bases align to TRBD2. The CDR3 totals 14 residues. Germline V lookup: CDR1 MDHEN, CDR2 SYDVKM. Losses at the gene ends were 10 bases for V and 0 bases for J; bases not matched to a gene: 7. The CDR3, as DNA: TGTGCCACCCTTGCTAGCGGGGTCTCCTACGAGCAGTACTTC. The encoded protein is CATLASGVSYEQYF.

The J gene is TRBJ2-1, the V gene TRBV7-9, with TRBD1 matching 10 bases. Trimming removed 4 bases from V and 4 bases from J; junction bases left unmatched: 4. The CDR3 spans 15 residues. Germline CDR1 and CDR2: SEHNR and FQNEAQ (reference sequence). DNA for the CDR3: TGTGCCAGCAGCTCCCCGGGACAGGGGTACAATGAGCAGTTCTTC. The encoded protein is CASSSPGQGYNEQFF.

The rearrangement uses TRBV5-1 and TRBJ2-7, with TRBD1 as a possible D gene (5 bases). The CDR3 is made up of 14 amino acids. Germline values: CDR1 SGHRS, CDR2 YFSETQ. Trimming removed 4 bases from V and 3 bases from J, with 14 bases in between. The CDR3 sequence is CASSLHGADYEQYF. The CDR3 DNA reads as TGCGCCAGCAGCCTCCATGGGGCCGACTACGAGCAGTACTTC.

This chain connects TRBV6-5 to TRBJ1-1, with a weak D call TRBD1 (6 bases). V lost 8 bases and J 1 base, leaving 11 bases between the germline ends. Germline V gene sequence: CDR1 MNHEY, CDR2 SVGAGI. CDR3 size: 13 residues. The CDR3 spells CASSGTQNTEAFF. The DNA for the CDR3 is TGTGCCAGCTCCGGGACACAGAACACTGAAGCTTTCTTT.

The chain couples TRBV27 to TRBJ2-1; TRBD2 matches 11 bases. The CDR3 consists of 15 residues. The junction had 7 bases not matched to a gene; V was cut back by 5 bases and J by 7 bases. CDR1 is MNHEY, CDR2 SMNVEV, per germline (reference sequence). The CDR3, as DNA: TGTGCCAGCAGTCCCATAGCGGGAGGGGGGAATGAGCAGTTCTTC. Translated: CASSPIAGGGNEQFF.

The chain recombines TRBV12-5 with TRBJ2-1, with unresolved D. The germline V and J ends were trimmed by 1 base and 10 bases, with 8 bases remaining between them. The CDR3 length is 12 residues. Germline values: CDR1 LGHNT, CDR2 FRNRAP. The CDR3, as DNA: TGTGCTAGTGGTTTGGCCCCCCGGGAGCAGTTCTTC. Its protein is CASGLAPREQFF. The full variable domain, completed using reference TRBV12-5 and TRBJ2-1, is DARVTQTPRHKVTEMGQEVTMRCQPILGHNTVFWYRQTMMQGLELLAYFRNRAPLDDSGMPKDRFSAEMPDATLATLKIQPSEPRDSAVYFCASGLAPREQFFGPGTRLTVL.

This clone was counted a single time. The J gene is TRBJ1-6, the V gene TRBV25-1, with D possibly being TRBD1 (5 bases). Germline values: CDR1 MGHDK, CDR2 SYGVNS. The V end was cut by 2 bases, the J end by 10 bases, with 15 bases between. The CDR3 consists of 15 residues. The CDR3 region is CASSEGPSRGSPLHF. CDR3 coding DNA: TGTGCCAGCAGTGAAGGGCCCTCCCGGGGGTCACCCCTCCACTTT.

This clone has only one observation. The chain uses TRBV13 and TRBJ1-2, with 8 bases fitting TRBD1. The CDR3 totals 14 residues. Germline-derived CDR1 and CDR2 are PRHDT and FYEKMQ (reference sequence). The J segment lost 7 bases and the V segment lost 2 bases, leaving 6 bases of the junction unmatched. CDR3 loop: CASSLLDRDSGYTF. In nucleotides, the CDR3 is TGTGCCAGCAGCTTACTGGACAGGGACTCTGGCTACACCTTC.

This rearrangement joins TRBV6-1 to TRBJ2-5, with TRBD2 matching over 8 bases. Unmatched junction bases numbered 5, after V lost 1 base and J lost 1 base. This CDR3 is built from 16 residues. CDR1 is MNHNS and CDR2 is SASEGT in the germline V gene. The CDR3 sequence is CASSEVYSGSQETQYF. CDR3 coding DNA: TGTGCCAGCAGTGAAGTCTACAGCGGGAGCCAAGAGACCCAGTACTTC.

V and J are TRBV11-2 and TRBJ2-7, with D maybe TRBD2 (5 bases). V was trimmed by 5 bases and J by 5 bases, leaving 10 bases between them. This CDR3 region has 12 residues. From germline, CDR1 is SGHAT and CDR2 FQNNGV. The CDR3 region is CASSPLGDEQYF. DNA of the CDR3: TGTGCCAGCAGCCCCCTCGGGGACGAGCAGTACTTC.

The V gene is TRBV28, the J gene TRBJ1-5, with TRBD1 as a possible D gene (6 bases). Looked up from germline, CDR1 is MDHEN and CDR2 is SYDVKM. Trimming cost V 8 bases and J 7 bases, with 21 bases left between them. This CDR3 comprises 15 residues. This chain's CDR3 is CASGTQGSARQPQHF. Here the CDR3 DNA reads TGTGCCAGCGGGACCCAGGGGTCTGCTAGACAGCCCCAGCATTTT. The full variable domain, its missing parts supplied by reference TRBV28 and TRBJ1-5, is DVKVTQSSRYLVKRTGEKVFLECVQDMDHENMFWYRQDPGLGLRLIYFSYDVKMKEKGDIPEGYSVSREKKERFSLILESASTNQTSMYLCASGTQGSARQPQHFGDGTRLSIL.

The chain couples TRBV12-2 to TRBJ2-7; TRBD2 is the table's D call and was not checked against the DNA. TRBV12-2 is a listed pseudogene. The CDR3 contains 16 residues. As DNA, the CDR3 is TGTGCAAGTCGCTTAGCTCGGACTAGCGGGGGCTACGAGCAGTACTTC. Translation gives CASRLARTSGGYEQYF.

This rearrangement joins TRBV6-5 to TRBJ1-4, with TRBD1 matching 8 bases. The CDR3 totals 14 residues. Trimming cost V 4 bases and J 7 bases; bases outside gene matches: 5. The V gene's germline CDR1 is MNHEY and CDR2 SVGAGI. CDR3 sequence (DNA): TGTGCCAGCAGTTCACAGGGGGTCTTTGAAAAACTGTTTTTT. It encodes CASSSQGVFEKLFF.

In its sample, this clone was seen a few times. The V gene is TRBV19, the J gene TRBJ1-1, with TRBD1 as a possible D gene (6 bases). CDR1 and CDR2 from the germline V gene are LNHDA and SQIVND (reference sequence). The CDR3 is 13 amino acids. Trimming took 8 bases from V and 2 from J, leaving 12 bases between them. The CDR3 DNA reads TGTGCCAGTTCGAAACAGGGTAACACTGAAGCTTTCTTT. It specifies CASSKQGNTEAFF.